The next 8 T cell receptor beta chains were all read from a single sample in a study of blood T cell repertoires in COVID-19. Generated by immunoSEQ multiplex PCR, the TCRdb table keeps only in-frame clones and is missing some. The table records 300,000 to 350,000 clones, 90% of them present only once. Sequenced input: PBMCs or T cells enriched from blood (not recorded which). The source of these receptors is a woman younger than 45 who had been exposed to COVID-19.

The genes are TRBV24-1 and TRBJ2-2; D is uncertain. CDR3 length equals 12 residues. Per the germline V gene, CDR1 is KGHDR and CDR2 is SFDVKD. V was clipped by 1 base and J by 8 bases, with 4 bases between them. For the CDR3, the DNA is TGTGCCACCAGTGATTTTAGAGGGGAGCTGTTTTTT. It codes for CATSDFRGELFF.

This chain links TRBV3-1 (or the pseudogene TRBV3-2) with TRBJ1-1; weak D call: TRBD1 (5 bases). The germline CDR1 and CDR2 sequences are LGHDT and YNNKEL (reference sequence). The CDR3 has 15 residues. V gave up 4 bases and J gave up 4 bases, with 16 bases separating them. In nucleotides, the CDR3 is TGTGCCAGCAGCCCCTATTTAGGGGTGGGCACTGAAGCTTTCTTT. Translating gives CASSPYLGVGTEAFF.

The rearrangement links TRBV2 to TRBJ1-1, with TRBD1 as a possible D gene (6 bases). The V end was cut by 3 bases, the J end by 4 bases, with 15 bases between. Germline loops: CDR1 SNHLY, CDR2 FYNNEI. This CDR3 contains 15 residues. The CDR3, as DNA: TGTGCCAGCAGTGACTTGCCAGGGGTGGCCACTGAAGCTTTCTTT. As protein: CASSDLPGVATEAFF.

The chain employs TRBV13 and TRBJ1-2; weak D call: TRBD1 (6 bases). Germline lookup yields CDR1 PRHDT and CDR2 FYEKMQ (reference sequence). The CDR3 runs to 13 residues. The V end was cut by 2 bases, the J end by 8 bases, with 12 bases between. CDR3 sequence (DNA): TGTGCCAGCAGCTTACGGGGGGCTGGCGGCTACACCTTC. Its translation: CASSLRGAGGYTF.

This clone has just one count. This chain uses TRBV10-3 with TRBJ2-1; 9 positions match TRBD1. Germline values: CDR1 ENHRY, CDR2 SYGVKD. V lost 6 bases and J lost 1; bases outside the gene matches: 7. The CDR3 sequence is 16 residues long. CDR3 sequence: CAIRETGGSSYNEQFF. The CDR3 DNA reads TGTGCCATCAGGGAGACAGGGGGGAGTTCCTACAATGAGCAGTTCTTC.

The V gene is TRBV12-5, the J gene TRBJ2-3; TRBD2 matches 7 bases. CDR3 length: 15 amino acids. Germline assignment: CDR1 LGHNT and CDR2 FRNRAP. The J segment lost 0 bases and the V segment lost 3 bases, leaving 3 bases of the junction unmatched. The CDR3 spells CASGFASGSTDTQYF. The CDR3 DNA reads as TGTGCTAGTGGTTTCGCTAGCGGAAGCACAGATACGCAGTATTTT.

This chain connects TRBV18 to TRBJ2-3, with 8 bases matching TRBD2. V was pared by 3 bases and J by 1 base, with 12 bases of the junction left unmatched. The germline V gene encodes CDR1 KGHSH and CDR2 LQKENI. The CDR3 runs 18 residues. The CDR3, as DNA: TGTGCCAGCTCACCCCGCGCCGGGGCAGCGGGGGGCACAGATACGCAGTATTTT. Translating it yields CASSPRAGAAGGTDTQYF.

CDR3 coding DNA: TGTGCCAGCAGCTCGAGCCGATCCTACGAGCAGTACTTC. Translating gives CASSSSRSYEQYF. The chain uses TRBV11-1 and TRBJ2-7; D remains ambiguous. This CDR3 comprises 13 residues. Trimming removed 4 bases at V and 1 base at J, with 8 bases between. Per the germline V gene, CDR1 is SGHAT and CDR2 is FQDESV (reference sequence).